This TCR beta chain was found in a study of cytomegalovirus exposure and HLA in healthy donors (dated by TCRdb to 2015 to 2018). For the study in its entirety: According to a later analysis, one platform produced both the approximately 110 validation repertoires and the 730 or so repertoires of the first cohort. The study was designed to test whether signatures of past pathogen exposure could be identified by cataloging public T cell receptors. To predict cytomegalovirus infection status, the study brought together high-throughput TCR immunosequencing, statistical association of individual TCRs with disease status, and machine learning. In addition to the first cohort of several hundred subjects, a separate validation cohort of approximately 120 different subjects was used. Broader findings and caveats from the paper: Most TCR sequences were seen in very few donors, while some public TCRs were found in many individuals. In a later analysis, TCRs clustered in the first cohort were found to also tend to co-occur in the approximately 120 validation repertoires, with approximately 94% of cluster scores above 0. A later analysis had no HLA typing for the validation cohort, so co-occurrence there was scored across all 110 or so repertoires. A few of the identified cytomegalovirus-associated TCR beta chains were confirmed in vitro to be specific for cytomegalovirus antigens. The classifier was reported to diagnose cytomegalovirus status with high specificity and sensitivity in both the original cohort and the validation cohort. According to the authors, the approach could potentially be generalized to other disease states and immunological phenotypes. The study gave a list of 150 to 200 TCR beta chains associated with cytomegalovirus.

The donors were included in the validation cohort of 120 subjects, a group kept apart from the roughly 730-subject first cohort. Comment on this clone: Its recognized antigen is unknown. No clone much larger than this one lies a single base away; base qualities are absent.

The library was produced with the immunoSEQ multiplex PCR assay. The source study handled its data this way. To diagnose cytomegalovirus status from the catalog of TCR beta chain sequences, a statistical classification framework was built. TCRdb provides this immuneACCESS table in a form limited to in-frame rearrangements. Some clones are lacking; in checked studies, under half of them reflect an unresolved V gene, and why the rest are absent is not known. D and trimming come from the DNA, and the V and J calls and clone size come from that table. The sample table records around 180,000 clones; 84% of these occur just once. The top ten constitute roughly 7.5% of the sample. Sequenced sample: PBMCs. The TCR sequence derives from a man between 18 and 35 years old in good health and CMV-seropositive.

The DNA is TGTGCCAGCAGCTCCGGACACTACTACGAGCAGTACTTC. Its coded protein is CASSSGHYYEQYF. The rearranged segments are TRBV11-2 and TRBJ2-7, and TRBD1 may be the D gene, going by 5 matching bases. The V end loses 4 bases and the J end loses 3 bases, and a stretch of 10 bases separates them. CDR1 and CDR2 are drawn from the germline V gene: SGHAT, FQNNGV. There are 13 amino acids in the CDR3, from cysteine to phenylalanine inclusive. The CDR3 DNA has 39 bases and is translated from base 1.